One and the same sample provided the 7 T cell receptor beta chains below, sequenced in a study of cytomegalovirus exposure and HLA in healthy donors. Produced via immunoSEQ multiplex PCR; TCRdb's table is partial and in-frame only. This table has some 79,000 clones, about 93% appearing once. Sequenced sample: PBMCs. The source of these receptors is a woman aged 18-29 years in good health and CMV-seropositive.

The rearrangement uses TRBV9 and TRBJ1-3, with 7 nucleotides matching TRBD1. V shed 3 bases, J shed 0 bases, and the junction held 3 bases outside the gene matches. Germline V gene lookup returns CDR1 SGDLS and CDR2 YYNGEE. This CDR3 comprises 15 residues. In DNA, the CDR3 is TGTGCCAGCAGCGCGACAGGGAACTCTGGAAACACCATATATTTT. Its translation: CASSATGNSGNTIYF.

The rearrangement uses TRBV6-1 and TRBJ1-2; a weak D match, TRBD1 (5 bases). There are 14 residues in the CDR3. Germline-derived CDR1 and CDR2 are MNHNS and SASEGT. Trimming took 0 bases from V and 7 from J, leaving 12 bases between them. The CDR3: CASSEAQGVSGYTF. CDR3 bases: TGTGCCAGCAGTGAAGCGCAAGGGGTGTCTGGCTACACCTTC.

On this clone: Other DNA sequences in the same sample also yield this CDR3. The chain couples TRBV18 to TRBJ2-3, with unresolved D. The CDR3 extends over 13 amino acids. Germline V gene sequence: CDR1 KGHSH, CDR2 LQKENI. V gave up 5 bases and J gave up 0 bases, with 6 bases separating them. This CDR3 is CASSVTSTDTQYF. Written as DNA, the CDR3 is TGTGCCAGCTCAGTAACTAGCACAGATACGCAGTATTTT.

This chain's CDR3 is CASSPPKGTGIQPQHF. The CDR3 DNA is TGTGCCAGCAGCCCCCCAAAGGGGACAGGAATTCAGCCCCAGCATTTT. The J gene is TRBJ1-5, the V gene TRBV11-1, with TRBD1 matching over 8 bases. This CDR3 comprises 16 residues. The V gene end was trimmed by 5 bases and the J gene end by 6 bases; junction bases not matched to a gene: 12. Germline V gene sequence: CDR1 SGHAT, CDR2 FQDESV (reference sequence).

The chain recombines TRBV11-2 with TRBJ2-7, with 11 bases lining up with TRBD2. Germline V lookup: CDR1 SGHAT, CDR2 FQNNGV. V lost 8 bases, J lost 0 bases, and 0 bases stayed unmatched. The CDR3 spans 13 residues. Here the CDR3 reads CASGTSGSYEQYF. The DNA for the CDR3 is TGTGCCAGCGGGACTAGCGGCTCCTACGAGCAGTACTTC.

This clone was seen once. The J gene is TRBJ1-2, the V gene TRBV6-1; D ambiguous. Germline CDR1 is MNHNS and CDR2 is SASEGT. Deletions cut 7 bases from V and 4 bases from J, with 16 bases between. The CDR3 contains 14 residues. The CDR3 protein is CASTPLRESYGYTF. Written as DNA, the CDR3 is TGTGCCAGCACTCCTCTAAGGGAGTCCTATGGCTACACCTTC.

The chain employs TRBV7-2 and TRBJ2-5; D is uncertain. Looked up from germline, CDR1 is SGHTA and CDR2 is FQGNSA. The V end was cut by 2 bases, the J end by 4 bases, with 11 bases between. The CDR3 length is 14 residues. CDR3 sequence reads: CASSLNQVRETQYF. CDR3 DNA sequence: TGTGCCAGCAGCTTAAATCAGGTCAGAGAGACCCAGTACTTC.